The 3 T cell receptor beta chains listed next were all sequenced from one sample in a study of shared T cell receptors in the human thymus. Clones were read by immunoSEQ multiplex PCR, and TCRdb kept only the in-frame ones, dropping some. The sample includes over 350,000 clones, roughly 94% of them seen just once. Sequenced input: thymocytes. The receptors come from a human donor.

CDR3 loop: CASTQGHGNGYTF. DNA of the CDR3: TGTGCCAGCACCCAGGGGCATGGGAATGGCTACACCTTC. The chain links TRBV6-5 to TRBJ1-2; weak D call: TRBD1 (6 bases). The length of the CDR3 is 13 residues. V was pared by 7 bases and J by 6 bases, with 15 bases between. The germline V gene encodes CDR1 MNHEY and CDR2 SVGAGI.

The rearrangement links TRBV6-5 to TRBJ1-5; a weak D match, TRBD1 (5 bases). Between the trimmed V and J ends, which lost 5 bases and 4 bases, there was a span of 12 bases. This CDR3 has 14 residues. The V gene's germline CDR1 is MNHEY and CDR2 SVGAGI. The CDR3 DNA follows: TGTGCCAGCAGTAGCGGGGGGAGGAATCAGCCCCAGCATTTT. Translated: CASSSGGRNQPQHF.

The chain recombines TRBV15 with TRBJ2-7; TRBD1 aligns across 10 bases. This CDR3 spans 15 amino acids. Germline CDR1 reads LNHNV; CDR2 reads YYDKDF (reference sequence). Losses at the gene ends were 3 bases for V and 5 bases for J; bases not matched to a gene: 7. The CDR3 reads CATSSYGTGANEQYF. The CDR3 DNA reads as TGTGCCACCAGCAGCTACGGGACAGGGGCCAACGAGCAGTACTTC.